The entry that follows covers one TCR beta chain sequence. The data originate from a study of identifying expanded T cells in peripheral blood. The protocol was immunoSEQ multiplex PCR, while the TCRdb copy is restricted to in-frame clones and leaves out a portion. The sample lists about 81,000 clones, around 83% occurring once. Material: blood. The source of this sequence is a person aged 18 to 70 in good health.

CDR3 nucleotide sequence: TGTGCCAGCAGCTTGGCGGGGGGTAATGAGCAGTTCTTC. Encoded protein: CASSLAGGNEQFF. The chain has TRBV5-8 and TRBJ2-1; 7 bases align to TRBD2. Germline V gives CDR1 SGHTS, CDR2 YDEGEE. This CDR3 contains 13 residues. Trimming cost V 0 bases and J 7 bases; bases outside gene matches: 1.